Sequencing of this T cell receptor beta chain was carried out in a study of TIL therapy for anti-PD-1-resistant metastatic lung cancer. CDR1 is KGHSY, CDR2 FQNENV, per germline. The CDR3 length is 13 residues. Trimming left V 4 bases short and J 3 bases short, with 9 bases between. The immunoSEQ assay was v3. This table comes from immunoSEQ multiplex PCR, and its TCRdb copy is limited to in-frame clones, with some not included. This sample carries about 36,000 clones, about 70% of them seen once, and the ten largest clones take 4.5% to 6%. As for time point: pre-treatment sample, taken before nivolumab and TIL therapy.

Sequencing used blood, obtained at baseline. The V and J genes are TRBV16 and TRBJ1-1; weak D call: TRBD1 (5 bases). This receptor was obtained from a person aged 25 to 85 with non-small cell lung cancer. The CDR3 is CASSLQGYTEAFF. CDR3 bases: TGTGCCAGCAGCCTCCAGGGCTACACTGAAGCTTTCTTT.